One and the same sample provided the 9 T cell receptor beta chains below, sequenced in a study of blood T cell repertoires in COVID-19 (dated by TCRdb to 2018 to 2021). The library was made by the immunoSEQ multiplex PCR assay. This is the immuneACCESS table as TCRdb keeps it, with only in-frame sequences that have V and J called. A part of the clones is gone; compared with another copy, unresolved V genes explain less than half, and the rest is unexplained. The sample contains 200,000 to 250,000 clones, approximately 90% of them found a single time. Roughly 3% of the sample is taken by the ten largest. Sequencing input: peripheral blood. These receptors all stem from a man aged 18 to 30 with active or convalescent COVID-19.

This clone appeared a few times. This rearrangement joins TRBV18 to TRBJ1-4; D is unclear. In germline, CDR1 is KGHSH, CDR2 LQKENI. The CDR3 has 15 amino acids. V lost 3 bases to trimming and J lost 0 bases, with 8 bases between them. The CDR3 nucleotides are TGTGCCAGCTCACCGGTCGGTGCAACTAATGAAAAACTGTTTTTT. Amino acid sequence: CASSPVGATNEKLFF.

This sequence joins TRBV4-1 and TRBJ2-1, with 11 positions matching TRBD1. This CDR3 region has 13 residues. Germline-derived CDR1 and CDR2 are MGHRA and YSYEKL. With V trimmed by 8 bases and J by 6 bases, 3 bases remained unmatched. CDR3 in DNA: TGCGCCAGCCACGGGACAGGGGGCAATGAGCAGTTCTTC. Its translation is CASHGTGGNEQFF.

This rearrangement joins TRBV7-9 to TRBJ2-1, with TRBD2 matching 14 bases. J lost 5 bases, V lost 4 bases, and 7 bases had no gene match. The CDR3 has 17 residues. Germline CDR1 reads SEHNR; CDR2 reads FQNEAQ (reference sequence). The CDR3 sequence is CASSSNPGLAGDNEQFF. In DNA form, the CDR3 reads TGTGCCAGCAGCTCCAATCCGGGACTAGCGGGAGACAATGAGCAGTTCTTC.

This clone was observed a single time. This chain joins TRBV28 and TRBJ2-3; D is possibly TRBD2 (5 bases). There are 14 residues in the CDR3. The germline CDR1 and CDR2 sequences are MDHEN and SYDVKM. V gave up 4 bases and J gave up 4 bases, with 12 bases separating them. The CDR3 protein is CASSSVGDSDTQYF. Written as DNA, the CDR3 is TGTGCCAGCAGTTCAGTGGGAGACTCAGATACGCAGTATTTT.

The rearrangement links TRBV5-1 to TRBJ2-1, with D possibly matching TRBD1 (6 bases). This CDR3 comprises 13 residues. V lost 3 bases and J lost 6, with 10 bases in between. From germline, CDR1 is SGHRS and CDR2 YFSETQ. The CDR3 loop is CASSSLGGNEQFF. For the CDR3, the DNA is TGCGCCAGCAGCTCACTAGGGGGCAATGAGCAGTTCTTC.

About this clone itself: A junction boundary mismatches the germline segment, possibly from a read error. This rearrangement joins TRBV4-3 to TRBJ1-1; D not certain. This CDR3 contains 15 residues. Germline loops: CDR1 LGHNA, CDR2 YSLEER. CDR3 in amino acids: CASRQGYGNGDEAFF. The CDR3 DNA reads as TGCGCCAGCAGACAAGGATACGGGAATGGTGATGAAGCTTTCTTT.

The V call is TRBV19, the J call TRBJ2-5, with 8 nucleotides matching TRBD2. V lost 5 bases to trimming and J lost 4 bases; unmatched junction nucleotides: 12. Per the germline V gene, CDR1 is LNHDA and CDR2 is SQIVND (reference sequence). This CDR3 spans 16 amino acids. The chain's CDR3 is CASSLISGSHRETQYF. The DNA of the CDR3 is TGTGCCAGTAGTCTAATAAGCGGGAGTCATAGAGAGACCCAGTACTTC. Based on the CDR3 plus reference TRBV19 and TRBJ2-5, the full variable domain is DGGITQSPKYLFRKEGQNVTLSCEQNLNHDAMYWYRQDPGQGLRLIYYSQIVNDFQKGDIAEGYSVSREKKESFPLTVTSAQKNPTAFYLCASSLISGSHRETQYFGPGTRLLVL.

The CDR3 DNA is TGTGCCAGCAGCGTTGACCAGGGGGCCTACGAGCAGTACTTC. Protein sequence: CASSVDQGAYEQYF. The chain recombines TRBV9 with TRBJ2-7, with TRBD1 matching 7 bases. The CDR3 has 14 amino acids. The V gene's germline CDR1 is SGDLS and CDR2 YYNGEE. The V segment lost 2 bases and the J segment 2 bases; nucleotides outside the gene matches: 4.

This rearrangement joins TRBV24-1 to TRBJ1-1, with unresolved D. The CDR3 consists of 15 residues. With 1 base removed from V and 1 base from J, the gap between germline ends came to 9 bases. Germline assignment: CDR1 KGHDR and CDR2 SFDVKD. This CDR3 is CATSDLELPNTEAFF. The CDR3 nucleotides are TGTGCCACCAGTGATTTAGAGTTACCGAACACTGAAGCTTTCTTT.